This T cell receptor beta chain was captured in a study of blood T cell repertoires in COVID-19. Study-level information: Italy, Spain and the United States were the sources of the convalescent and acute COVID-19 samples. Sources were T cells, B-cell-depleted T cells, or PBMCs; the material itself was cDNA or gDNA.

Trimming pared 2 bases from V and 6 bases from J, leaving 10 bases between. Looked up from germline, CDR1 is MNHEY and CDR2 is SVGAGI. The CDR3 is 14 amino acids. Profiled with immunoSEQ multiplex PCR; TCRdb holds only in-frame clones, not every one. The sample lists some 60,000 clones; 88% were seen once. The receptor's source is a man aged 55 to 70 with acute or convalescent COVID-19. The J gene is TRBJ2-2, the V gene TRBV6-5; D is unclear. The sequencing input was peripheral blood. The DNA of the CDR3 is TGTGCCAGCAGTTACCTAGTATCTTCCGGGGAGCTGTTTTTT. Amino acids: CASSYLVSSGELFF.